These T cell receptor beta chains were read from a single sample in a study of CD8 T cells in ankylosing spondylitis. One entry per CDR3 protein, called by TCRdb with MiXCR from the 5' RACE reads. This table holds roughly 140,000 distinct CDR3 sequences, around two fifths found once. Sequenced input: synovial fluid, either unsorted or a sorted T cell fraction (not recorded which). Receptors were obtained from a male donor with ankylosing spondylitis. Both conserved end residues are part of each CDR3. Each record gives: D gene, J gene, V gene, clone size, CDR3 DNA, CDR3 protein. D genes are given only for firm matches. Size is omitted from some rows. Given values are once, few, many or a class for expanded clones.

>-|TRBJ2-7|TRBV7-2|few
TGTGCCAGCAGCTTAGCGGGCCTAGAGTACTACGAGCAGTACTTC
CASSLAGLEYYEQYF
>-|TRBJ2-7|TRBV10-2|once
TGCGCCAGCAGTGCCCTCGGTGCTAGTGCCTACGAGCAGTACTTC
CASSALGASAYEQYF
>-|TRBJ2-3|TRBV12-3/TRBV12-4|-
TGTGCCAGCAGAAACCTAAGCACAGATACGCAGTATTTT
CASRNLSTDTQYF
>TRBD2|TRBJ2-1|TRBV7-8|-
TGTGCCAGCAGCTTTTACATAGCGGGAGGGTACAATGAGCAGTTCTTC
CASSFYIAGGYNEQFF
>-|TRBJ2-2|TRBV12-3/TRBV12-4|few
TGTGCCAGCAGCCCAAAGGGTTCAGGGCCCACCGGGGAGCTGTTTTTT
CASSPKGSGPTGELFF
>TRBD2|TRBJ2-1|TRBV28|few
TGTGCCAGCAGTTTAGCTCGGGCTAGCGGGAGGGTACACAGCTCCTACAATGAGCAGTTCTTC
CASSLARASGRVHSSYNEQFF
>TRBD1|TRBJ1-1|TRBV27|few
TGTGCCAGCAGGGACCGTCTCTCCGACAGGGGGGGCACTGAAGCTTTCTTT
CASRDRLSDRGGTEAFF
>-|TRBJ2-2|TRBV27|-
TGTGCCAGCAGTTCTGGGACTCCTTCCGGGGAGCTGTTTTTT
CASSSGTPSGELFF
>-|TRBJ1-3|TRBV11-1|many
TGTGCCAGCAGCTTAGGGGGGACGGACCTTTTCTCTGGAAACACCATATATTTT
CASSLGGTDLFSGNTIYF
>TRBD2|TRBJ2-3|TRBV4-1|medium-sized
TGCGCCAGCAGCCAAGCGGGAGGGTACACAGATACGCAGTATTTT
CASSQAGGYTDTQYF
>-|TRBJ1-5|TRBV2|-
TGTGCCAGCAGTGTACTTCTGGGGTTATTTGCTCAGCCCCAGCATTTT
CASSVLLGLFAQPQHF
>-|TRBJ2-7|TRBV4-1|few
TGCGCCAGCAGCCAAGAGATGTGGCAGGCCTATTACGAGCAGTACTTC
CASSQEMWQAYYEQYF
>TRBD2|TRBJ2-2|TRBV15|-
TGTGCCACCAGCGTACGACTAGCTGGCACCGGGGAGCTGTTTTTT
CATSVRLAGTGELFF
>-|TRBJ1-1|TRBV19|-
TGTGCCAGTCCTCCGGGGGTGACTGAAGCTTTCTTT
CASPPGVTEAFF
>TRBD1|TRBJ2-5|TRBV28|few
TGTGCCAGCAGTATCACCGGGACAGATGCACAAGAGACCCAGTACTTC
CASSITGTDAQETQYF
>-|TRBJ1-1|TRBV5-1|-
TGCGCCAGCAGCTCCCTATACATGAACACTGAAGCTTTCTTT
CASSSLYMNTEAFF
>TRBD1|TRBJ1-3|TRBV6-5|-
TGTGCCAGCAATTCACAAGAGCCGGGACAGGGGAACACCATATATTTT
CASNSQEPGQGNTIYF
>-|TRBJ1-1|TRBV2|-
TGTGCCAGCACAGGGGAGCCAACTCAGAACACTGAAGCTTTCTTT
CASTGEPTQNTEAFF
>-|TRBJ2-1|TRBV6-1|-
TGTGCCAGCAACAGAGGAGGGGTCTCCTACAATGAGCAGTTCTTC
CASNRGGVSYNEQFF
>-|TRBJ1-2|TRBV5-5|few
TGTGCCAGCAGCTTTGGGGAGGGAACTGGCTACACCTTC
CASSFGEGTGYTF
>-|TRBJ2-6|TRBV6-1|-
TGTGCCAGCAGTGAGGGTGGAACTGGGGCCAACGTCCTGACTTTC
CASSEGGTGANVLTF
>-|TRBJ1-5|TRBV5-1|-
TGCGCCAGCAGCTTGGACGCGGGGTATCAGCCCCAGCATTTT
CASSLDAGYQPQHF
>-|TRBJ2-7|TRBV29-1|few
TGCAGCGTTGAGACAGGAGATGTGACGTACGAGCAGTACTTC
CSVETGDVTYEQYF
>-|TRBJ2-7|TRBV20-1|few
TGCAGTGCTAGAGAACAGCCCCGAGAGATCCACGAGCAGTACTTC
CSAREQPREIHEQYF
>-|TRBJ1-4|TRBV7-6|-
TGTGCCAGCAGCTTTAGTTGGACGGATGCAACTAATGAAAAACTGTTTTTT
CASSFSWTDATNEKLFF
>-|TRBJ1-1|TRBV13|few
TGTGCCAGCAGCTCCCAACGCCCGACTGAAGCTTTCTTT
CASSSQRPTEAFF
>-|TRBJ2-2|TRBV5-1|-
TGCGCCAGCAGCCTCACCGACTTGGGCTGGGGGACCGGGGAGCTGTTTTTT
CASSLTDLGWGTGELFF
>TRBD2|TRBJ2-1|TRBV20-1|few
TGCAGTGCTAGATACGGACTAGCGGGGGGCCCCAGGAGGGGCAATGAGCAGTTCTTC
CSARYGLAGGPRRGNEQFF
>TRBD2|TRBJ2-7|TRBV7-9|-
TGTGCCAGCAGCTTCAGCGGGGGGTCATTCTCCTACGAGCAGTACTTC
CASSFSGGSFSYEQYF
>-|TRBJ2-2|TRBV12-3/TRBV12-4|many
TGTGCCAGCAGTTTAGTACTTCCCTCAGGGGAGCTGTTTTTT
CASSLVLPSGELFF
>-|TRBJ1-4|TRBV6-5|-
TGTGCCAGCAGTTACGGGGCAGTAAGGGGTAATGAAAAACTGTTTTTT
CASSYGAVRGNEKLFF
>-|TRBJ1-2|TRBV5-1|-
TGCGCCATCCCCCAAGCCCGGGACTACTATGGCTACACCTTC
CAIPQARDYYGYTF
>-|TRBJ2-7|TRBV2|-
TGTGCCAGCAGAAACGGACCTCCCCCGCGGGAGCAGTACTTC
CASRNGPPPREQYF
>-|TRBJ1-3|TRBV7-2|-
TGTGCCAGCAGCTCCGGCCAGGTGGCTGGAAACACCATATATTTT
CASSSGQVAGNTIYF
>TRBD1|TRBJ2-3|TRBV5-1|-
TGCGCCAGCAGCTCCCAGACAGGGGGGCACTCAGATACGCAGTATTTT
CASSSQTGGHSDTQYF
>-|TRBJ2-2|TRBV4-1|-
TGCGCCAGCAGCCGAGAGGGGCCCGGGGAGCTGTTTTTT
CASSREGPGELFF
>TRBD1|TRBJ2-7|TRBV20-1|-
TGCAGTGCTAAGGTAGTGACAGGGGGGCCCTACGAGCAGTACTTC
CSAKVVTGGPYEQYF
>TRBD1|TRBJ2-1|TRBV28|few
TGTGCCAGCAGTTTACTGTCCAGGGGGTGCAATGAGCAGTTCTTC
CASSLLSRGCNEQFF
>-|TRBJ2-5|TRBV5-6|-
TGTGCCAGCAGCTTTCCCTGGGGGCATACGTACCAAGAGACCCAGTACTTC
CASSFPWGHTYQETQYF
>-|TRBJ2-1|TRBV28|-
TGTGCCAGCAGGGATCACACGAACTCCTACAATGAGCAGTTCTTC
CASRDHTNSYNEQFF
>TRBD2|TRBJ2-5|TRBV27|-
TGTGCCAGCAGTCCTCACGGGCGGGAGCAAGAGACCCAGTACTTC
CASSPHGREQETQYF
>TRBD1|TRBJ1-2|TRBV7-6|-
TGTGCCAGCAGCCTTTCGACAGGGGGTGGCTACACCTTC
CASSLSTGGGYTF
>TRBD1|TRBJ2-2|TRBV7-7|-
TGTGCCAGCAGCTTGGGGACAGGGAGCGCCGGGGAGCTGTTTTTT
CASSLGTGSAGELFF
>-|TRBJ2-7|TRBV11-3|-
TGTGCCAGCAGCTACCCTGCCAGCCCCTACGAGCAGTACTTC
CASSYPASPYEQYF
>-|TRBJ1-1|TRBV12-3/TRBV12-4|-
TGTGCCAGCAGTTTAAGGGGAGGGTTGGACACTGAAGCTTTCTTT
CASSLRGGLDTEAFF
>-|TRBJ2-1|TRBV7-6|-
TGTGCCAGCAGCCCCAACTCCTTCAGCTTCAATGAGCAGTTCTTC
CASSPNSFSFNEQFF
>TRBD1|TRBJ1-5|TRBV20-1|-
TGCAGTGCTAGGACAGGGTTTTCTCAGCCCCAGCATTTT
CSARTGFSQPQHF
>-|TRBJ2-2|TRBV20-1|few
TGCAGTGCAATAGGTCCAGCAAACACCGGGGAGCTGTTTTTT
CSAIGPANTGELFF
>TRBD2|TRBJ2-5|TRBV5-1|-
TGCGCCAGCAGCTTGTTGGTTGCTAGCGGGAAGGTGACCCAGTACTTC
CASSLLVASGKVTQYF
>TRBD1|TRBJ1-3|TRBV29-1|many
TGCAGCGTTAAAGCACAGGGGGCATCTGGAAACACCATATATTTT
CSVKAQGASGNTIYF
>-|TRBJ1-6|TRBV25-1|-
TGTGCCAGCAGCTCATTCTCCTATAATTCACCCCTCCACTTT
CASSSFSYNSPLHF
>TRBD1|TRBJ1-3|TRBV12-3/TRBV12-4|few
TGTGCCAGCAACCCTTTACAGGGGGCATCTGGAAACACCATATATTTT
CASNPLQGASGNTIYF
>-|TRBJ2-2|TRBV12-3/TRBV12-4|few
TGTGCCAGCAGTTTAGCGCTCGGGGTCGGGGAGCTGTTTTTT
CASSLALGVGELFF
>-|TRBJ1-1|TRBV7-6|-
TGTGCCAGCAGCTTAGCGCTATTCACAGGGCACACTGAAGCTTTCTTT
CASSLALFTGHTEAFF
>-|TRBJ2-7|TRBV12-3/TRBV12-4|few
TGTGCCAGCAGTCCCCGGACCTCCTACGAGCAGTACTTC
CASSPRTSYEQYF